These T cell receptor beta chains were read from a single sample in a study of T cell responses to AZD1222 COVID-19 vaccine. This table comes from immunoSEQ multiplex PCR, and its TCRdb copy is limited to in-frame clones, with some not included. In the table there are around 140,000 clones, about 90% of which are singletons. The sample was peripheral blood, taken 28 days after the second AZD1222 dose. All receptors come from an adult who received the AZD1222 COVID-19 vaccine. The CDR3 runs from the conserved cysteine through the conserved F or W. Fields, in order: D gene, clone size, V gene, J gene, CDR3 protein, CDR3 DNA. D genes are given only for firm matches. Some rows mark clone size as missing; the rest say once, few, many or name a class of expanded clone.

d_gene: .; abundance: .; v_gene: TRBV10-1; j_gene: TRBJ2-1; CDR3aa: CAGYAYNEQFF; CDR3nt: TGCGCCGGATACGCCTACAATGAGCAGTTCTTC
d_gene: .; abundance: .; v_gene: TRBV7-9; j_gene: TRBJ2-5; CDR3aa: CASSPSGLRQETQYF; CDR3nt: TGTGCCAGCAGCCCCTCAGGGCTTCGGCAAGAGACCCAGTACTTC
d_gene: .; abundance: .; v_gene: TRBV7-2; j_gene: TRBJ1-3; CDR3aa: CASSAETGENTIYF; CDR3nt: TGTGCCAGCAGCGCGGAAACAGGTGAAAACACCATATATTTT
d_gene: TRBD2; abundance: .; v_gene: TRBV4-2; j_gene: TRBJ2-5; CDR3aa: CASSQDPSGGPETQYF; CDR3nt: TGTGCCAGCAGCCAAGATCCATCGGGGGGGCCCGAGACCCAGTACTTC
d_gene: TRBD2; abundance: .; v_gene: TRBV5-1; j_gene: TRBJ2-7; CDR3aa: CASSTTGTRAYEQYF; CDR3nt: TGCGCCAGCAGCACCACCGGGACTAGAGCCTACGAGCAGTACTTC
d_gene: .; abundance: .; v_gene: TRBV24-1; j_gene: TRBJ2-7; CDR3aa: CATSDSSKGPSYEQYF; CDR3nt: TGTGCCACCAGTGACTCGTCCAAGGGACCCTCCTACGAGCAGTACTTC
d_gene: TRBD1; abundance: .; v_gene: TRBV18; j_gene: TRBJ1-1; CDR3aa: CASSLLQGANTEAFF; CDR3nt: TGTGCCAGCTCACTACTCCAGGGGGCCAACACTGAAGCTTTCTTT
d_gene: .; abundance: .; v_gene: TRBV11-2; j_gene: TRBJ2-1; CDR3aa: CASSAFGKRGIEQFF; CDR3nt: TGTGCCAGCAGCGCCTTCGGGAAAAGGGGTATTGAGCAGTTCTTC
d_gene: .; abundance: .; v_gene: TRBV5-1; j_gene: TRBJ2-2; CDR3aa: CASSLVRTAANTGELFF; CDR3nt: TGCGCCAGCAGCTTGGTTCGGACAGCCGCGAACACCGGGGAGCTGTTTTTT
d_gene: .; abundance: once; v_gene: TRBV2; j_gene: TRBJ2-5; CDR3aa: CASSQFQETQYF; CDR3nt: TGTGCCAGCAGCCAGTTCCAAGAGACCCAGTACTTC
d_gene: TRBD1; abundance: .; v_gene: TRBV9; j_gene: TRBJ2-7; CDR3aa: CASSPRGTERAYEQYF; CDR3nt: TGTGCCAGCAGCCCCAGGGGGACAGAAAGGGCCTACGAGCAGTACTTC
d_gene: .; abundance: .; v_gene: TRBV14; j_gene: TRBJ1-2; CDR3aa: CASSQPGDRGYGYTF; CDR3nt: TGTGCCAGCAGCCAACCAGGGGATAGAGGCTATGGCTACACCTTC
d_gene: TRBD1; abundance: .; v_gene: TRBV29-1; j_gene: TRBJ2-7; CDR3aa: CSATTGSLPTEQYF; CDR3nt: TGCAGCGCTACGACAGGGTCACTTCCTACTGAGCAGTACTTC
d_gene: .; abundance: .; v_gene: TRBV30; j_gene: TRBJ1-5; CDR3aa: CAWSPRSNQPQHF; CDR3nt: TGTGCCTGGAGCCCTCGGAGCAATCAGCCCCAGCATTTT
d_gene: TRBD1; abundance: .; v_gene: TRBV7-9; j_gene: TRBJ2-2; CDR3aa: CASTLGTTGEHDGELFF; CDR3nt: TGTGCCAGCACCTTGGGGACCACAGGGGAACACGACGGGGAGCTGTTTTTT
d_gene: .; abundance: .; v_gene: TRBV19; j_gene: TRBJ2-1; CDR3aa: CASSIRGNEQFF; CDR3nt: TGTGCCAGTAGTATAAGGGGTAATGAGCAGTTCTTC
d_gene: TRBD1; abundance: .; v_gene: TRBV24-1; j_gene: TRBJ2-2; CDR3aa: CATSDSGQGAVGELFF; CDR3nt: TGTGCCACCAGTGATTCGGGACAGGGGGCTGTCGGGGAGCTGTTTTTT
d_gene: .; abundance: .; v_gene: TRBV2; j_gene: TRBJ1-2; CDR3aa: CASLRGARNINYGYTF; CDR3nt: TGTGCCAGCCTCCGGGGGGCCAGAAACATTAACTATGGCTACACCTTC
d_gene: .; abundance: .; v_gene: TRBV5-6; j_gene: TRBJ1-2; CDR3aa: CASSLAQSNYGYTF; CDR3nt: TGTGCCAGCAGCTTGGCTCAGAGTAACTATGGCTACACCTTC
d_gene: .; abundance: .; v_gene: TRBV6-5; j_gene: TRBJ1-2; CDR3aa: CASSYNHYDLGYGYTF; CDR3nt: TGTGCCAGCAGTTATAATCACTACGATTTGGGCTATGGCTACACCTTC
d_gene: .; abundance: .; v_gene: TRBV7-2; j_gene: TRBJ1-3; CDR3aa: CASSFGDRGNTIYF; CDR3nt: TGTGCCAGCAGCTTTGGGGATCGAGGAAACACCATATATTTT
d_gene: .; abundance: .; v_gene: TRBV7-2; j_gene: TRBJ1-5; CDR3aa: CASSLGGGQPQHF; CDR3nt: TGTGCCAGCAGCTTGGGGGGGGGTCAGCCCCAGCATTTT
d_gene: .; abundance: .; v_gene: TRBV6-5; j_gene: TRBJ2-7; CDR3aa: CASSYSGSSYEQYF; CDR3nt: TGTGCCAGCAGTTACTCAGGCAGCTCCTACGAGCAGTACTTC
d_gene: TRBD1; abundance: .; v_gene: TRBV5-4; j_gene: TRBJ2-7; CDR3aa: CASSPRTGSSYEQYF; CDR3nt: TGTGCCAGCAGCCCGCGGACAGGAAGCTCCTACGAGCAGTACTTC